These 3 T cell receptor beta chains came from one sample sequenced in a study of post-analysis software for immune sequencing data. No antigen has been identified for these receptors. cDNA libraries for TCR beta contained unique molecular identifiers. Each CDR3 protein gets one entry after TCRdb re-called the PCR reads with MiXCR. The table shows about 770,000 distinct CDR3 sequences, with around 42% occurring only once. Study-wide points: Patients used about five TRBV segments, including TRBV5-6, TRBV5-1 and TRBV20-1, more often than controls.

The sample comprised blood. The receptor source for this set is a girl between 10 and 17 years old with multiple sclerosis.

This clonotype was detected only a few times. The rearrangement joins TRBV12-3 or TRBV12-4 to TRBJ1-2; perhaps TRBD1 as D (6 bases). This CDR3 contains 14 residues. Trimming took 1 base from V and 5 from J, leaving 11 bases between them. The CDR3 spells CASSLEHTGYGYTF. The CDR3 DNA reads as TGTGCCAGCAGTTTAGAACATACAGGGTATGGCTACACCTTC.

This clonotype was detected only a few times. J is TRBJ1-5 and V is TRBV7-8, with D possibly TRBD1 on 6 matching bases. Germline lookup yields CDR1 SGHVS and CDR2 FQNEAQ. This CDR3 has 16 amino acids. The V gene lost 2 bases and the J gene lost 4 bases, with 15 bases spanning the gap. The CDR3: CASSLNRRQGNQPQHF. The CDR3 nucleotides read TGTGCCAGCAGCTTAAATAGACGGCAGGGGAATCAGCCCCAGCATTTT.

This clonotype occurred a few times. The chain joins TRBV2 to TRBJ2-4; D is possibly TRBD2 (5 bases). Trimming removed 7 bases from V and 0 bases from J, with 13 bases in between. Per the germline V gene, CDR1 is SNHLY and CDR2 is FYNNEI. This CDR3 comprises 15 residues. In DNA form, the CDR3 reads TGTGCCAGCATGGAGGAGATGCTAGCCAAAAACATTCAGTACTTC. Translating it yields CASMEEMLAKNIQYF.